A single sample is the source of the 12 T cell receptor beta chains below, sequenced in a study of Graves' ophthalmopathy and Graves' hyperthyroidism. Amplified material comprised TCR beta CDR3 regions derived from RNA transcripts. HTBI primers were employed in first-round RT-PCR, then a second-round multiplex PCR followed. TCRdb passed the multiplex PCR reads through MiXCR, listing each CDR3 protein once. The sample includes over 450,000 distinct CDR3 sequences, approximately 15% of them seen just once. The sample was blood. Every receptor here comes from a woman aged 30 to 39 with Graves' ophthalmopathy.

This clonotype was counted many times. The gene calls are TRBV30 and TRBJ2-7, with D possibly TRBD2 on 6 matching bases. There are 14 residues in the CDR3. CDR1 and CDR2 from the germline V gene are GTSNPN and SVGIG (reference sequence). Between the trimmed V and J ends, which lost 0 bases and 7 bases, there was a span of 16 bases. As DNA, the CDR3 is TGTGCCTGGAGTGTACATCTCGGGGGTCGAGAGCAGTACTTC. It translates to CAWSVHLGGREQYF.

This clonotype was observed at least ten times. This chain connects TRBV28 to TRBJ1-1; TRBD1 is a possible D gene (5 bases). CDR3 length: 17 amino acids. The germline CDR1 and CDR2 sequences are MDHEN and SYDVKM. V lost 4 bases and J 0 bases, leaving 18 bases between the germline ends. This chain's CDR3 is CASSSPGLSMMNTEAFF. CDR3 DNA sequence: TGTGCCAGCAGTTCCCCGGGACTATCGATGATGAACACTGAAGCTTTCTTT.

This clonotype was observed many times. J is TRBJ2-4 and V is TRBV28, with TRBD1 matching 12 bases. The CDR3 loop spans 16 amino acids. CDR1 is MDHEN and CDR2 is SYDVKM in the germline V gene. Losses at the gene ends were 5 bases for V and 4 bases for J; bases not matched to a gene: 6. CDR3 nucleotide sequence: TGTGCCAGCAGTGACGGGACAGGGGGCGGTAAAAACATTCAGTACTTC. Encoded protein: CASSDGTGGGKNIQYF.

Many counts were recorded for this clonotype. The rearrangement joins TRBV11-2 to TRBJ2-5; possible D gene TRBD2, 6 bases. Germline V gene lookup returns CDR1 SGHAT and CDR2 FQNNGV. The CDR3 loop spans 13 amino acids. Trimming removed 7 bases at V and 2 bases at J, with 11 bases between. DNA for the CDR3: TGTGCCAGCACACGGAGGGCTCAAGAGACCCAGTACTTC. Protein: CASTRRAQETQYF.

In its sample, this clonotype was seen a few times. J is TRBJ2-1 and V is TRBV7-9; D is unresolved. Germline CDR1 SEHNR, CDR2 FQNEAQ (reference sequence). CDR3 length equals 12 residues. Trimming removed 4 bases at V and 10 bases at J, with 11 bases between. The CDR3 sequence is CASSSFIGEQFF. In nucleotides, the CDR3 is TGTGCCAGCAGCTCCTTCATTGGGGAGCAGTTCTTC.

The V call is TRBV4-1, the J call TRBJ2-5, with TRBD2 matching 14 bases. This CDR3 spans 17 amino acids. Trimming cost V 4 bases and J 6 bases; bases outside gene matches: 10. Germline V gene lookup returns CDR1 MGHRA and CDR2 YSYEKL. The CDR3 loop reads CASSRGLAGDVLKTQYF. CDR3 DNA: TGCGCCAGCAGCCGGGGACTAGCGGGAGATGTTTTGAAGACCCAGTACTTC.

This clonotype was detected ten times or more. V and J are TRBV2 and TRBJ1-1; 9 nucleotides line up with TRBD1. V lost 6 bases to trimming and J lost 5 bases; unmatched junction nucleotides: 7. The length of the CDR3 is 14 residues. Germline V gene data show CDR1 as SNHLY and CDR2 as FYNNEI. CDR3 protein: CASRRDRAGTEAFF. Here the CDR3 DNA reads TGTGCCAGCAGAAGGGACAGGGCGGGGACTGAAGCTTTCTTT.

This clonotype showed up just a few times. J is TRBJ1-2 and V is TRBV30; D is unresolved. With 1 base removed from V and 2 bases from J, the gap between germline ends came to 5 bases. In germline, CDR1 is GTSNPN, CDR2 SVGIG (reference sequence). The CDR3 sequence is 12 residues long. Here the CDR3 DNA reads TGTGCCTGGAGTGGTCCGAACTATGGCTACACCTTC. Its protein is CAWSGPNYGYTF.

V usage is TRBV9 and J usage is TRBJ2-2, with a possible D match to TRBD1 (6 bases). Trimming stripped 5 bases from V and 3 bases from J, with 14 bases between. The CDR3 covers 15 residues. CDR1 and CDR2 from the germline V gene are SGDLS and YYNGEE. The CDR3 protein is CASRPQGQDTGELFF. In nucleotides, the CDR3 is TGTGCCAGCAGACCACAGGGACAAGACACCGGGGAGCTGTTTTTT.

This clonotype was detected only a few times. The V gene is TRBV19, the J gene TRBJ2-5; a possible D gene is TRBD1 (7 bases). In germline, CDR1 is LNHDA, CDR2 SQIVND (reference sequence). With 3 bases removed from V and 5 bases from J, the gap between germline ends came to 16 bases. The length of the CDR3 is 15 residues. The CDR3 DNA is TGTGCCAGTAGTATGTTCGCAGGGGGGCGGGAGACCCAGTACTTC. Its translation is CASSMFAGGRETQYF.

The chain carries TRBV18 and TRBJ1-2, with TRBD1 matching over 8 bases. The CDR3 sequence is 15 residues long. Germline V gives CDR1 KGHSH, CDR2 LQKENI. V lost 3 bases to trimming and J lost 6 bases; unmatched junction nucleotides: 9. The CDR3 DNA reads TGTGCCAGCTCACCTGAGGGACAGGCGGTAGATGGCTACACCTTC. Protein product: CASSPEGQAVDGYTF.

Ten or more counts support this clonotype. The V gene is TRBV19, the J gene TRBJ1-2, with D perhaps TRBD1 (5 bases). Germline V gene sequence: CDR1 LNHDA, CDR2 SQIVND (reference sequence). V was cut by 5 bases and J by 7 bases, with 17 bases left in between. This CDR3 spans 14 amino acids. In nucleotides, the CDR3 is TGTGCCAGTAGTTTGGGACGGAGATCTGCTGGCTACACCTTC. Protein sequence: CASSLGRRSAGYTF.